The 28 T cell receptor beta chains below were found in one sample sequenced in a study of lymphopenia after photon versus proton radiotherapy. Data came from immunoSEQ multiplex PCR; TCRdb stores just in-frame clones and leaves some out. The data show 150,000 to 200,000 clones, approximately 86% seen once. The source was peripheral blood, collected from a patient treated with photon-based radiotherapy. The receptors were sampled from a man in his forties or fifties with gastric cancer.

The CDR3 region is CASSLDAGQYTGELFF. As DNA, the CDR3 is TGTGCCAGCAGCTTAGATGCCGGGCAGTACACCGGGGAGCTGTTTTTT. The V gene is TRBV7-2, the J gene TRBJ2-2; D is undetermined. CDR1 is SGHTA, CDR2 FQGNSA, per germline. V lost 1 base, J lost 3 bases, and 12 bases lay in between. The CDR3 has 16 amino acids.

The genes are TRBV30 and TRBJ1-1; D unresolved. CDR1 GTSNPN and CDR2 SVGIG come from the germline V gene (reference sequence). The V gene lost 3 bases and the J gene lost 6 bases, with 8 bases spanning the gap. The CDR3 extends over 11 amino acids. CDR3 loop: CAWSLRAEAFF. DNA for the CDR3: TGTGCCTGGAGCTTAAGGGCTGAAGCTTTCTTT.

This sequence joins TRBV2 and TRBJ2-7; 7 bases map to TRBD1. The CDR3 extends over 14 amino acids. Losses at the gene ends were 6 bases for V and 1 base for J; bases not matched to a gene: 6. Germline V CDR1 and CDR2: SNHLY, FYNNEI. DNA of the CDR3: TGTGCCAGCAGAGGGGGCCAGAGATCCTACGAGCAGTACTTC. This translates into CASRGGQRSYEQYF.

V gene TRBV2 combines with J gene TRBJ1-1, with 8 bases that match TRBD1. V shed 6 bases, J shed 6 bases, and the junction held 9 bases outside the gene matches. Germline CDR1 and CDR2: SNHLY and FYNNEI. The CDR3 extends over 14 amino acids. The CDR3 sequence is CASRTGQAGAEAFF. CDR3 nucleotide sequence: TGTGCCAGCAGAACGGGACAGGCGGGCGCTGAAGCTTTCTTT.

CDR3 loop: CASSSLSGRNEKLFF. In DNA, the CDR3 is TGTGCCAGCAGCTCCCTGTCAGGCCGGAATGAAAAACTGTTTTTT. The chain recombines TRBV28 with TRBJ1-4; D not certain. V was pared by 6 bases and J by 5 bases, with 16 bases between. The CDR3 contains 15 residues. Germline V gene lookup returns CDR1 MDHEN and CDR2 SYDVKM.

CDR3 residues: CASSSYRGETQYF. CDR3 DNA sequence: TGTGCCAGCAGCTCCTACAGGGGAGAGACCCAGTACTTC. The gene calls are TRBV7-9 and TRBJ2-5, with TRBD1 identical over 7 bases. The CDR3 consists of 13 residues. Losses at the gene ends were 4 bases for V and 4 bases for J; bases not matched to a gene: 3. Germline loops: CDR1 SEHNR, CDR2 FQNEAQ (reference sequence).

The rearrangement joins TRBV7-2 to TRBJ2-7, with 7 bases lining up with TRBD2. Germline CDR1 and CDR2: SGHTA and FQGNSA. V was pared by 1 base and J by 3 bases, with 6 bases of the junction left unmatched. The CDR3 is made up of 15 amino acids. CDR3 bases: TGTGCCAGCAGCTTAGAAGTGACTAGCCTCTACGAGCAGTACTTC. Its protein is CASSLEVTSLYEQYF.

The J gene is TRBJ2-7, the V gene TRBV28; 8 bases fit TRBD1. Germline V gene lookup returns CDR1 MDHEN and CDR2 SYDVKM. V shed 10 bases, J shed 3 bases, and the junction held 11 bases outside the gene matches. The CDR3 covers 14 residues. CDR3 nucleotides: TGTGCCATCTTGGACCGGACAGGGTTCTACGAGCAGTACTTC. Its protein product is CAILDRTGFYEQYF.

This rearrangement joins TRBV27 to TRBJ1-4; D is unresolved. Germline CDR1 MNHEY, CDR2 SMNVEV (reference sequence). The germline V and J ends were trimmed by 3 bases and 6 bases, with 14 bases remaining between them. The CDR3 is made up of 15 amino acids. This CDR3 reads CASSFIGLGDEKLFF. CDR3 in DNA: TGTGCCAGCAGTTTTATTGGGCTCGGTGATGAAAAACTGTTTTTT.

The V and J genes are TRBV18 and TRBJ2-3; D gene unclear. Germline V gene data show CDR1 as KGHSH and CDR2 as LQKENI. Trimming took 6 bases from V and 1 from J, leaving 5 bases between them. The CDR3 length is 12 residues. The CDR3 loop is CASSFRTDTQYF. The CDR3 nucleotides are TGTGCCAGCTCGTTCCGCACAGATACGCAGTATTTT.

The chain carries TRBV28 and TRBJ2-6, with D perhaps matching TRBD1 (6 bases). V lost 4 bases to trimming and J lost 2 bases, with 18 bases between them. The germline CDR1 and CDR2 sequences are MDHEN and SYDVKM. The CDR3 contains 18 residues. The CDR3 sequence: CASSSARGAVTGANVLTF. The DNA for the CDR3 is TGTGCCAGCAGTTCGGCCAGGGGAGCGGTGACTGGGGCCAACGTCCTGACTTTC.

The sample holds a few counts of this clone. The genes are TRBV28 and TRBJ1-2, with D possibly being TRBD1 (6 bases). The CDR3 has 13 residues. V gave up 3 bases and J gave up 1 base, with 6 bases separating them. CDR1 MDHEN and CDR2 SYDVKM come from the germline V gene. CDR3 nucleotides: TGTGCCAGCAGTTTGGACAGTAACTATGGCTACACCTTC. Its protein is CASSLDSNYGYTF.

This clone turned up a few times. The chain has TRBV6-1 and TRBJ1-1; 7 bases map to TRBD1. V shed 6 bases and J 2 bases; nucleotides not matched to a gene: 6. The germline V gene encodes CDR1 MNHNS and CDR2 SASEGT. This CDR3 comprises 14 residues. The CDR3 DNA sequence: TGTGCCAGCAGGGCGGGACAGACAAACACTGAAGCTTTCTTT. Translated, it gives CASRAGQTNTEAFF.

This chain connects TRBV4-1 to TRBJ2-1, with 7 bases fitting TRBD2. Trimming at V came to 1 base and at J to 6 bases, leaving 9 bases not matched to a gene. Germline V gene lookup returns CDR1 MGHRA and CDR2 YSYEKL. This CDR3 region has 16 residues. CDR3 sequence reads: CASSQGPGGISNEQFF. The CDR3 DNA reads as TGCGCCAGCAGCCAAGGTCCCGGGGGGATCTCCAATGAGCAGTTCTTC.

CDR3 DNA sequence: TGCGCCAGCAGCTTGGGAGGGGGAGCCTATGGCTACACCTTC. Protein: CASSLGGGAYGYTF. The chain couples TRBV5-1 to TRBJ1-2, with D maybe TRBD1 (6 bases). Germline CDR1 is SGHRS and CDR2 is YFSETQ. Between the trimmed V and J ends, which lost 0 bases and 4 bases, there was a span of 10 bases. This CDR3 contains 14 residues.

There are a few counts of this clone. V gene TRBV29-1 combines with J gene TRBJ2-7; no clear D. The germline V gene has CDR1 SQVTM and CDR2 ANQGSEA. This CDR3 has 13 amino acids. The germline V and J ends were trimmed by 5 bases and 2 bases, with 13 bases remaining between them. This CDR3 reads CSVTEANPYEQYF. As DNA, the CDR3 is TGCAGCGTTACTGAAGCTAACCCCTACGAGCAGTACTTC.

This clone was seen just once. This rearrangement joins TRBV19 to TRBJ1-5; 10 bases line up with TRBD1. This CDR3 has 18 amino acids. Germline CDR1 and CDR2: LNHDA and SQIVND (reference sequence). V gave up 5 bases and J gave up 3 bases; unmatched junction bases: 13. The CDR3 sequence is CASSGAGTGESVNQPQHF. In DNA form, the CDR3 reads TGTGCCAGTAGTGGTGCCGGGACAGGGGAGAGTGTCAATCAGCCCCAGCATTTT.

The count of this clone is one. J is TRBJ2-3 and V is TRBV10-3; the match to TRBD2 covers 9 bases. Unmatched junction bases numbered 5, after V lost 3 bases and J lost 1 base. Germline CDR1 reads ENHRY; CDR2 reads SYGVKD. This CDR3 has 16 residues. CDR3 DNA sequence: TGTGCCATCAGTGATTCTTCTAGCGGGGGCACAGATACGCAGTATTTT. Translating it yields CAISDSSSGGTDTQYF.

The chain carries TRBV30 and TRBJ2-2; weak D call: TRBD2 (6 bases). V shed 5 bases and J shed 4 bases, with 17 bases lying between them. Germline loops: CDR1 GTSNPN, CDR2 SVGIG (reference sequence). CDR3 length: 15 residues. The CDR3 sequence: CAWSRQGAGTGELFF. In DNA, the CDR3 is TGTGCCTGGTCTCGCCAGGGAGCGGGCACCGGGGAGCTGTTTTTT.

This chain joins TRBV11-2 and TRBJ2-7, with 8 bases matching TRBD1. CDR1 is SGHAT, CDR2 FQNNGV, per germline. The CDR3 runs to 17 residues. V gave up 1 base and J gave up 4 bases; unmatched junction bases: 12. The CDR3 region has the DNA TGTGCCAGCAGCTTAGTTTCAGGGGGACAGGCCCCATACGAGCAGTACTTC. Translating it yields CASSLVSGGQAPYEQYF.

This clone was seen a few times. The rearrangement joins TRBV7-9 to TRBJ2-1; D ambiguous. The germline CDR1 and CDR2 sequences are SEHNR and FQNEAQ (reference sequence). The ends were cut back, 5 bases at V and 5 bases at J, with 10 bases in the middle. This CDR3 comprises 13 residues. The DNA for the CDR3 is TGTGCCAGCAGCGCCCCGGGTGACAATGAGCAGTTCTTC. Translated, it gives CASSAPGDNEQFF.

The rearrangement joins TRBV28 to TRBJ2-4, with 11 bases lining up with TRBD2. V was clipped by 2 bases and J by 3 bases; unmatched bases: 6. The CDR3 spans 17 residues. Germline lookup yields CDR1 MDHEN and CDR2 SYDVKM. The CDR3 coding sequence is TGTGCCAGCAGTTTAAATCTAGCGGGAGGTAACAAAAACATTCAGTACTTC. Translated: CASSLNLAGGNKNIQYF.

The chain uses TRBV7-9 and TRBJ2-1; 14 bases align to TRBD2. This CDR3 region has 17 residues. The V and J ends lost 2 bases and 7 bases, in that order; junction bases with no gene match: 7. CDR1 and CDR2 (germline): SEHNR, FQNEAQ (reference sequence). The CDR3 loop is CASSLRGTSGRGNEQFF. CDR3 DNA sequence: TGTGCCAGCAGCTTAAGGGGGACTAGCGGGAGAGGGAATGAGCAGTTCTTC. Complete variable domain (other parts from reference TRBV7-9 and TRBJ2-1): DTGVSQNPRHKITKRGQNVTFRCDPISEHNRLYWYRQTLGQGPEFLTYFQNEAQLEKSRLLSDRFSAERPKGSFSTLEIQRTEQGDSAMYLCASSLRGTSGRGNEQFFGPGTRLTVL.

The gene calls are TRBV28 and TRBJ1-3, with a weak D call TRBD1 (6 bases). CDR1 is MDHEN, CDR2 SYDVKM, per germline. Trimming removed 7 bases from V and 2 bases from J, with 15 bases in between. This CDR3 contains 15 residues. CDR3 sequence: CASTLPGGPGNTIYF. The CDR3 region has the DNA TGTGCCAGCACCCTCCCGGGGGGCCCTGGAAACACCATATATTTT.

The chain combines TRBV6-1 with TRBJ2-1; 7 bases fit TRBD2. The J segment lost 11 bases and the V segment lost 6 bases, leaving 4 bases of the junction unmatched. From germline, CDR1 is MNHNS and CDR2 SASEGT. The CDR3 sequence is 11 residues long. The CDR3 spells CASSAGTKQFF. CDR3 sequence (DNA): TGTGCCAGCAGCGCCGGGACTAAGCAGTTCTTC.

This chain links TRBV25-1 with TRBJ2-7; D is uncertain. The V gene's germline CDR1 is MGHDK and CDR2 SYGVNS. This CDR3 contains 11 residues. Between the trimmed V and J ends, which lost 3 bases and 3 bases, there was a span of 3 bases. CDR3 region: CASSDDYEQYF. CDR3 coding DNA: TGTGCCAGCAGTGACGACTACGAGCAGTACTTC.

The rearrangement uses TRBV6-1 and TRBJ1-5; no reliable D call. The CDR3 is 13 amino acids. CDR1 MNHNS and CDR2 SASEGT come from the germline V gene. The germline V and J ends were trimmed by 2 bases and 3 bases, with 5 bases remaining between them. The CDR3 here is CASSERVNQPQHF. As DNA, the CDR3 is TGTGCCAGCAGTGAACGGGTCAATCAGCCCCAGCATTTT.

The chain couples TRBV11-2 to TRBJ2-7, with 8 bases that match TRBD1. Germline loops: CDR1 SGHAT, CDR2 FQNNGV. The CDR3 runs to 14 residues. V shed 4 bases and J 2 bases; nucleotides not matched to a gene: 4. CDR3 region: CASSSDRGPYEQYF. CDR3 DNA sequence: TGTGCCAGCAGCTCTGACAGGGGCCCCTACGAGCAGTACTTC. The whole variable domain, remainder taken from reference TRBV11-2 and TRBJ2-7, is EAGVAQSPRYKIIEKRQSVAFWCNPISGHATLYWYQQILGQGPKLLIQFQNNGVVDDSQLPKDRFSAERLKGVDSTLKIQPAKLEDSAVYLCASSSDRGPYEQYFGPGTRLTVT.